A selection of T cell receptor beta chains follows, all from one sample in a study of cytomegalovirus exposure and HLA in healthy donors. Here immunoSEQ multiplex PCR was the method, and the copy in TCRdb shows in-frame clones only, minus some. The sample includes 150,000 or so clones, around 72% seen only once; the top ten take approximately 7%. Sequenced sample: PBMCs. The receptors were sampled from a woman aged 40 to 50 in good health and CMV-seropositive. Both conserved end residues are part of each CDR3. The order of the fields is CDR3 length, J gene, V gene, D gene, CDR3 protein, CDR3 DNA. D genes are given only for firm matches.

CDR3 length: 12
J gene: TRBJ1-5
V gene: TRBV6-5
D gene: TRBD1
CDR3 protein: CATRDSYQPQHF
CDR3 DNA: TGTGCCACCCGGGACAGCTATCAGCCCCAGCATTTT

CDR3 length: 12
J gene: TRBJ1-5
V gene: TRBV19
D gene: NA
CDR3 protein: CASSYRDQPQHF
CDR3 DNA: TGTGCCAGTAGTTATCGGGATCAGCCCCAGCATTTT

CDR3 length: 17
J gene: TRBJ2-3
V gene: TRBV7-2
D gene: TRBD2
CDR3 protein: CASSLLPLAGLTDTQYF
CDR3 DNA: TGTGCCAGCAGCTTACTTCCTCTAGCGGGGTTAACAGATACGCAGTATTTT

CDR3 length: 16
J gene: TRBJ2-3
V gene: TRBV4-2
D gene: NA
CDR3 protein: CASSPRTETSTDTQYF
CDR3 DNA: TGTGCCAGCAGCCCCCGGACAGAGACGAGCACAGATACGCAGTATTTT

CDR3 length: 14
J gene: TRBJ1-6
V gene: TRBV7-8
D gene: NA
CDR3 protein: CASSSHGYNSPLHF
CDR3 DNA: TGTGCCAGCAGCTCCCACGGTTATAATTCACCCCTCCACTTT

CDR3 length: 11
J gene: TRBJ1-1
V gene: TRBV7-2
D gene: NA
CDR3 protein: CASTLNTEAFF
CDR3 DNA: TGTGCCAGCACCCTAAACACTGAAGCTTTCTTT

CDR3 length: 14
J gene: TRBJ1-2
V gene: TRBV18
D gene: NA
CDR3 protein: CASSPDGEGYGYTF
CDR3 DNA: TGTGCCAGCTCACCAGACGGAGAGGGCTATGGCTACACCTTC

CDR3 length: 14
J gene: TRBJ1-1
V gene: TRBV11-3
D gene: NA
CDR3 protein: CASSLGGENTEAFF
CDR3 DNA: TGTGCCAGCAGCTTAGGGGGAGAGAACACTGAAGCTTTCTTT

CDR3 length: 16
J gene: TRBJ2-1
V gene: TRBV5-1
D gene: TRBD2
CDR3 protein: CASSSLAGGNYNEQFF
CDR3 DNA: TGCGCCAGCAGCTCCCTAGCGGGGGGGAATTACAATGAGCAGTTCTTC

CDR3 length: 14
J gene: TRBJ1-4
V gene: TRBV30
D gene: NA
CDR3 protein: CAWSGGSRIEKLFF
CDR3 DNA: TGTGCCTGGAGTGGAGGAAGTCGGATAGAAAAACTGTTTTTT

CDR3 length: 16
J gene: TRBJ2-7
V gene: TRBV5-1
D gene: TRBD2
CDR3 protein: CASSLMETSVTYEQYF
CDR3 DNA: TGCGCCAGCAGCTTGATGGAAACTAGCGTGACCTACGAGCAGTACTTC

CDR3 length: 18
J gene: TRBJ1-2
V gene: TRBV5-6
D gene: NA
CDR3 protein: CASSLEVRGWKANYGYTF
CDR3 DNA: TGTGCCAGCAGCTTGGAAGTCAGGGGCTGGAAGGCTAACTATGGCTACACCTTC

CDR3 length: 15
J gene: TRBJ2-7
V gene: TRBV27
D gene: TRBD2
CDR3 protein: CASSTWTSNALEQYF
CDR3 DNA: TGTGCCAGCAGCACCTGGACTAGCAACGCTCTCGAGCAGTACTTC

CDR3 length: 15
J gene: TRBJ1-6
V gene: TRBV5-4
D gene: TRBD1
CDR3 protein: CASSWAGTGGSPLHF
CDR3 DNA: TGTGCCAGCAGCTGGGCCGGGACAGGGGGCTCACCCCTCCACTTT

CDR3 length: 15
J gene: TRBJ2-5
V gene: TRBV7-3
D gene: NA
CDR3 protein: CASSLISDLQETQYF
CDR3 DNA: TGTGCCAGCAGCTTAATATCCGACTTACAAGAGACCCAGTACTTC

CDR3 length: 15
J gene: TRBJ2-1
V gene: TRBV9
D gene: TRBD2
CDR3 protein: CASSVVGGGYNEQFF
CDR3 DNA: TGTGCCAGCAGCGTAGTGGGGGGGGGATACAATGAGCAGTTCTTC

CDR3 length: 14
J gene: TRBJ1-3
V gene: TRBV11-2
D gene: NA
CDR3 protein: CASSATGTGNTIYF
CDR3 DNA: TGTGCCAGCAGCGCTACGGGGACTGGAAACACCATATATTTT

CDR3 length: 13
J gene: TRBJ2-3
V gene: TRBV5-6
D gene: NA
CDR3 protein: CASSLASRDTQYF
CDR3 DNA: TGTGCCAGCAGCTTGGCCTCTAGGGATACGCAGTATTTT

CDR3 length: 16
J gene: TRBJ2-6
V gene: TRBV18
D gene: NA
CDR3 protein: CASSPQGSSGANGLTF
CDR3 DNA: TGTGCCAGCTCACCACAGGGTTCCTCTGGGGCCAACGGCCTGACTTTC

CDR3 length: 17
J gene: TRBJ2-5
V gene: TRBV7-9
D gene: TRBD2
CDR3 protein: CASSWTSGGGYQETQYF
CDR3 DNA: TGTGCCAGCAGCTGGACTAGCGGGGGGGGGTACCAAGAGACCCAGTACTTC

CDR3 length: 15
J gene: TRBJ1-6
V gene: TRBV18
D gene: NA
CDR3 protein: CASSPLQEYNSPLHF
CDR3 DNA: TGTGCCAGCTCACCATTACAGGAATATAATTCACCCCTCCACTTT